This record covers a single TCR beta chain. Its specificity is unknown. The assay was immunoSEQ multiplex PCR, and TCRdb's table has in-frame clones only and misses some. The sample lists some 34,000 clones, approximately 84% occurring once. V dropped 5 bases and J dropped 6 bases, with 16 bases sitting between them. Germline V CDR1 and CDR2: SEHNR, FQNEAQ (reference sequence). The CDR3 sequence is 14 residues long. This sample stems from a study of OX40 agonist ivuxolimab in advanced cancers. Exclusion applied to patients with autoimmune disease history or systemic immunosuppression. Study-level results: What antigens the expanded peripheral T cells recognized was never established.

The receptor was isolated from an adult with an advanced solid tumor such as melanoma, head and neck, liver or kidney cancer. This rearrangement joins TRBV7-9 to TRBJ1-2, with D hard to call. The sample consisted of CD4+ or CD8+ T cells sorted from blood, taken in a trial of the OX40 agonist ivuxolimab. In DNA, the CDR3 is TGTGCCAGCAGCCCCCAAGGGCAGTCCCATGGCTACACCTTC. It translates to CASSPQGQSHGYTF.